The 18 T cell receptor beta chains reported below all come from one sample, sequenced in a study of shared clonotypes between healthy human individuals. Naive CD8 populations comprised CD45RO-negative cells positively selected for CCR7, excluding terminally differentiated effector memory CD45RA+ cells. This table comes from immunoSEQ multiplex PCR, and its TCRdb copy is limited to in-frame clones, with some not included. The table lists around 2.1 million clones, roughly 91% of them singletons. Sequencing was done on a sample of naive CD8+ T cells from PBMCs. The source is a man aged 18 to 29 in good health. Some clones in this sample may be carry-over from other donors' samples.

The gene calls are TRBV5-1 and TRBJ2-3; D is uncertain. The CDR3 sequence is 15 residues long. Germline V lookup: CDR1 SGHRS, CDR2 YFSETQ. V lost 0 bases to trimming and J lost 2 bases, with 10 bases between them. The CDR3 sequence is CASSLDGLLTDTQYF. CDR3 coding DNA: TGCGCCAGCAGCTTGGACGGCTTACTCACAGATACGCAGTATTTT.

This chain's CDR3 is CASSLASTVYEQYF. Here the CDR3 DNA reads TGTGCCAGCAGCTTGGCCTCGACAGTCTACGAGCAGTACTTC. The chain recombines TRBV11-2 with TRBJ2-7; tentatively, D is TRBD1 (5 bases). Germline V lookup: CDR1 SGHAT, CDR2 FQNNGV. V lost 3 bases and J 3 bases, leaving 12 bases between the germline ends. The CDR3 sequence is 14 residues long.

This clone was observed once. V is TRBV6-5 and J is TRBJ2-2; 9 nucleotides align to TRBD2. The CDR3 is 16 residues long. CDR1 is MNHEY, CDR2 SVGAGI, per germline. V lost 0 bases and J lost 10; bases outside the gene matches: 9. The CDR3: CASSYSEVAGEVELFF. CDR3 nucleotide sequence: TGTGCCAGCAGTTACTCCGAGGTAGCGGGAGAGGTGGAGCTGTTTTTT.

The chain links TRBV9 to TRBJ1-2, with 8 bases lining up with TRBD1. Germline V gives CDR1 SGDLS, CDR2 YYNGEE. The CDR3 loop spans 14 amino acids. After removal of 4 bases from V and 7 bases from J, the junction contained 9 bases not matched to a gene. This CDR3 reads CASSPTGAGRGYTF. The CDR3 DNA reads TGTGCCAGCAGCCCGACAGGGGCGGGACGTGGCTACACCTTC.

This chain connects TRBV9 to TRBJ1-1, with 8 bases aligning to TRBD1. The junction had 3 bases not matched to a gene; V was cut back by 4 bases and J by 1 base. Germline V gene sequence: CDR1 SGDLS, CDR2 YYNGEE. The CDR3 loop spans 14 amino acids. The CDR3 sequence: CASSSGQGNTEAFF. The CDR3 nucleotides are TGTGCCAGCAGCAGCGGACAGGGGAACACTGAAGCTTTCTTT.

Note on this clone: One junction end disagrees with the germline gene, perhaps due to a read error. CDR3 coding DNA: TGTGCCAGTACCACCGACAGAGGCGATACGCAGTACTTT. Protein sequence: CASTTDRGDTQYF. The V gene is TRBV19, the J gene TRBJ2-3, with a possible D match to TRBD1 (5 bases). The germline V gene has CDR1 LNHDA and CDR2 SQIVND (reference sequence). This CDR3 is built from 13 residues.

This clone has just one count. The chain joins TRBV5-4 to TRBJ2-2; either TRBD1 or TRBD2 may supply D (5 bases each). The CDR3 runs to 15 residues. V shed 3 bases and J shed 8 bases, with 17 bases lying between them. Germline V gene data show CDR1 as SGHNT and CDR2 as YYREEE (reference sequence). This CDR3 reads CASSSRDERPGELFF. The CDR3 nucleotides read TGTGCCAGCAGCTCCCGGGACGAAAGACCGGGGGAGCTGTTTTTT. The full variable domain, rest sourced from reference TRBV5-4 and TRBJ2-2, is ETGVTQSPTHLIKTRGQQVTLRCSSQSGHNTVSWYQQALGQGPQFIFQYYREEENGRGNFPPRFSGLQFPNYSSELNVNALELDDSALYLCASSSRDERPGELFFGEGSRLTVL.

The V gene is TRBV28, the J gene TRBJ1-5; maybe TRBD1 (6 bases). Trimming pared 2 bases from V and 14 bases from J, leaving 19 bases between. The CDR3 consists of 14 residues. The germline gives CDR1 MDHEN, CDR2 SYDVKM. Here the CDR3 DNA reads TGTGCCAGCAGTTTAACCGGGGGCTCGCTGGGAAAGCATTTT. It yields the protein CASSLTGGSLGKHF. The entire variable domain, with the rest obtained from reference TRBV28 and TRBJ1-5, is as follows: DVKVTQSSRYLVKRTGEKVFLECVQDMDHENMFWYRQDPGLGLRLIYFSYDVKMKEKGDIPEGYSVSREKKERFSLILESASTNQTSMYLCASSLTGGSLGKHFGDGTRLSIL.

About this clone itself: The same CDR3 also results from other DNA sequences found in this sample. The chain employs TRBV27 and TRBJ2-7, with 8 bases lining up with TRBD1. This CDR3 is built from 13 residues. The germline gives CDR1 MNHEY, CDR2 SMNVEV (reference sequence). V trimming: 2 bases; J trimming: 4 bases; junction bases outside the gene matches: 1. DNA of the CDR3: TGTGCCAGCAGTTTAGGGACAGGATACGAGCAGTACTTC. Its translation: CASSLGTGYEQYF.

The rearrangement uses TRBV6-1 and TRBJ1-1, with 10 nucleotides matching TRBD1. V shed 7 bases and J 4 bases; nucleotides not matched to a gene: 9. Germline loops: CDR1 MNHNS, CDR2 SASEGT. The CDR3 sequence is 15 residues long. The chain's CDR3 is CASIPGTGVGTEAFF. CDR3 DNA: TGTGCCAGCATTCCTGGGACAGGGGTTGGCACTGAAGCTTTCTTT.

The chain carries TRBV6-5 and TRBJ1-5; the D is unclear. V lost 6 bases and J 4 bases, leaving 10 bases between the germline ends. The CDR3 sequence is 13 residues long. Per germline, CDR1 MNHEY and CDR2 SVGAGI. In DNA form, the CDR3 reads TGTGCCAGCAGCGGATACCAGAATCAGCCCCAGCATTTT. Translating it yields CASSGYQNQPQHF.

This chain joins TRBV4-1 and TRBJ2-7; possibly TRBD2 for D (5 bases). In germline, CDR1 is MGHRA, CDR2 YSYEKL. The germline V and J ends were trimmed by 1 base and 6 bases, with 7 bases remaining between them. The CDR3 consists of 12 residues. The CDR3 sequence: CASSQVDSEQYF. In DNA, the CDR3 is TGCGCCAGCAGCCAAGTGGACTCCGAGCAGTACTTC.

The CDR3 DNA sequence: TGCGCCAGCAGCCCGGACCCCATGAACACTGAAGCTTTCTTT. Amino acid sequence: CASSPDPMNTEAFF. V is TRBV5-1 and J is TRBJ1-1, with D uncertain. Trimming removed 4 bases at V and 0 bases at J, with 10 bases between. This CDR3 has 14 residues. Germline V gives CDR1 SGHRS, CDR2 YFSETQ. Together with reference TRBV5-1 and TRBJ1-1, the CDR3 gives the full variable domain: KAGVTQTPRYLIKTRGQQVTLSCSPISGHRSVSWYQQTPGQGLQFLFEYFSETQRNKGNFPGRFSGRQFSNSRSEMNVSTLELGDSALYLCASSPDPMNTEAFFGQGTRLTVV.

The V gene is TRBV9, the J gene TRBJ2-1; 10 nucleotides agree with TRBD2. The CDR3 loop spans 16 amino acids. Germline CDR1 is SGDLS and CDR2 is YYNGEE. The junction had 8 bases not matched to a gene; V was cut back by 4 bases and J by 4 bases. The CDR3 DNA follows: TGTGCCAGCAGCTCTGCCGGGACTAGCGCATACAATGAGCAGTTCTTC. It specifies CASSSAGTSAYNEQFF.

J is TRBJ1-3 and V is TRBV7-8; D remains ambiguous. Trimming left V 1 base short and J 5 bases short, with 15 bases between. Per the germline V gene, CDR1 is SGHVS and CDR2 is FQNEAQ. This CDR3 comprises 16 residues. The CDR3 loop reads CASSLVSRIGRNTIYF. The CDR3 DNA reads as TGTGCCAGCAGCTTAGTATCCCGGATCGGACGAAACACCATATATTTT.

The V call is TRBV27, the J call TRBJ2-1; tentatively, D is TRBD1 (6 bases). Germline CDR1 MNHEY, CDR2 SMNVEV (reference sequence). Between the trimmed V and J ends, which lost 0 bases and 5 bases, there was a span of 14 bases. The CDR3 is 16 residues long. The CDR3 nucleotides read TGTGCCAGCAGTTTATCGGCAGGGGAACTGGACAATGAGCAGTTCTTC. It codes for CASSLSAGELDNEQFF.

The CDR3 DNA is TGTGCCAGCACCGGACGGGATTGCTACACCTTC. Translating gives CASTGRDCYTF. The gene calls are TRBV6-4 and TRBJ1-2; the D is unclear. Trimming took 7 bases from V and 9 from J, leaving 12 bases between them. The germline CDR1 and CDR2 sequences are MRHNA and SNTAGT. The CDR3 totals 11 residues.

There are a few counts of this clone. Within the sample, other DNA sequences also encode this same CDR3. This chain uses TRBV27 with TRBJ2-6, with D possibly TRBD2 on 5 matching bases. CDR1 and CDR2 (germline): MNHEY, SMNVEV (reference sequence). The CDR3 is 15 residues long. Trimming shortened V by 2 bases and J by 0 bases, and 5 bases separated the two germline ends. This CDR3 is CASSLRGSGANVLTF. The CDR3 DNA reads as TGTGCCAGCAGTTTACGGGGCTCTGGGGCCAACGTCCTGACTTTC.